The 30 T cell receptor beta chains given below trace back to one sample, sequenced in a study of T cell responses to AZD1222 COVID-19 vaccine. Produced via immunoSEQ multiplex PCR; TCRdb's table is partial and in-frame only. The table includes about 120,000 clones, 75% to 90% detected once. The sample consisted of peripheral blood, taken on day 0 of AZD1222 vaccination. The receptors originated from an adult in good health.

The J gene is TRBJ1-2, the V gene TRBV19, with TRBD1 as a possible D gene (5 bases). V gave up 5 bases and J gave up 8 bases, with 12 bases separating them. Per germline, CDR1 LNHDA and CDR2 SQIVND (reference sequence). The length of the CDR3 is 12 residues. CDR3 nucleotides: TGTGCCAGTAGTTCCGGGACGAGCGGCTACACCTTC. Protein sequence: CASSSGTSGYTF.

The chain carries TRBV9 and TRBJ1-1; D not certain. CDR3 length: 15 amino acids. Germline V gives CDR1 SGDLS, CDR2 YYNGEE. V gave up 0 bases and J gave up 7 bases, with 16 bases separating them. CDR3 residues: CASSVESRLVSEAFF. CDR3 DNA: TGTGCCAGCAGCGTAGAAAGCCGCCTGGTCAGTGAAGCTTTCTTT.

The CDR3 sequence is CATSDRDRNTGELFF. The DNA of the CDR3 is TGTGCCACCAGTGACCGAGACAGAAACACCGGGGAGCTGTTTTTT. V and J are TRBV24-1 and TRBJ2-2; the D gene is possibly TRBD1 (5 bases). This CDR3 spans 15 amino acids. Between the trimmed V and J ends, which lost 4 bases and 2 bases, there was a span of 10 bases. Looked up from germline, CDR1 is KGHDR and CDR2 is SFDVKD.

The rearrangement joins TRBV11-2 to TRBJ1-2; D might be TRBD1 (6 bases). The length of the CDR3 is 15 residues. The V gene lost 4 bases and the J gene lost 1 base, with 13 bases spanning the gap. The V gene's germline CDR1 is SGHAT and CDR2 FQNNGV. As DNA, the CDR3 is TGTGCCAGCAGCTCTCTTAGGGGGAGTAACTATGGCTACACCTTC. It encodes CASSSLRGSNYGYTF.

This chain uses TRBV12-3 or TRBV12-4 with TRBJ2-3; D is unresolved. The CDR3 runs to 11 residues. The V and J ends lost 6 bases and 7 bases respectively, with 8 bases between them. CDR3 in DNA: TGTGCCAGCAGCCCCCGCAATACGCAGTATTTT. Encoded protein: CASSPRNTQYF.

This clone was seen just once. The chain carries TRBV5-4 and TRBJ2-1; the D call may be TRBD1 or TRBD2 (5 bases each). The germline V gene has CDR1 SGHNT and CDR2 YYREEE (reference sequence). The CDR3 extends over 14 amino acids. V was clipped by 2 bases and J by 7 bases, with 13 bases between them. The CDR3 DNA sequence: TGTGCCAGCAGCTTTCCGGGACCAGGGAATGAGCAGTTCTTC. Translated, it gives CASSFPGPGNEQFF.

Points on this clone: In the same sample, other DNA sequences code for this CDR3. The rearrangement joins TRBV5-4 to TRBJ1-1, with D maybe TRBD1 (5 bases). The V and J ends lost 5 bases and 0 bases respectively, with 8 bases between them. CDR3 length equals 13 residues. Germline assignment: CDR1 SGHNT and CDR2 YYREEE (reference sequence). CDR3 nucleotides: TGTGCCAGCAGTCCAGGGATGAACACTGAAGCTTTCTTT. It translates to CASSPGMNTEAFF. Full variable domain (missing parts from reference TRBV5-4 and TRBJ1-1): ETGVTQSPTHLIKTRGQQVTLRCSSQSGHNTVSWYQQALGQGPQFIFQYYREEENGRGNFPPRFSGLQFPNYSSELNVNALELDDSALYLCASSPGMNTEAFFGQGTRLTVV.

The rearrangement links TRBV2 to TRBJ2-6, with TRBD2 identical over 8 bases. CDR3 length: 18 amino acids. The germline CDR1 and CDR2 sequences are SNHLY and FYNNEI. Germline trimming cut 4 bases from V and 0 bases from J; bases unmatched to any gene: 8. CDR3 sequence reads: CASSVSREAVSGANVLTF. CDR3 coding DNA: TGTGCCAGCAGTGTATCGCGGGAGGCCGTCTCTGGGGCCAACGTCCTGACTTTC. The full variable domain, rest sourced from reference TRBV2 and TRBJ2-6, is EPEVTQTPSHQVTQMGQEVILRCVPISNHLYFYWYRQILGQKVEFLVSFYNNEISEKSEIFDDQFSVERPDGSNFTLKIRSTKLEDSAMYFCASSVSREAVSGANVLTFGAGSRLTVL.

This clone was detected only once. The chain joins TRBV9 to TRBJ1-2; D possibly corresponds to TRBD1 (5 bases). CDR1 and CDR2 (germline): SGDLS, YYNGEE. Trimming left V 5 bases short and J 4 bases short, with 15 bases between. This CDR3 region has 14 residues. This CDR3 is CASRDTGEGYGYTF. CDR3 nucleotides: TGTGCCAGCAGGGATACGGGGGAAGGCTATGGCTACACCTTC.

The chain combines TRBV7-9 with TRBJ1-6; D gene uncertain. Trimming pared 3 bases from V and 6 bases from J, leaving 6 bases between. The CDR3 runs to 13 residues. Germline V lookup: CDR1 SEHNR, CDR2 FQNEAQ (reference sequence). CDR3 residues: CASSFEGNSPLHF. Written as DNA, the CDR3 is TGTGCCAGCAGCTTCGAGGGTAATTCACCCCTCCACTTT.

This clone was seen a few times. The CDR3 coding sequence is TGTGCCAGCAGCTTGAGGGCTGGGCTCCTCGGAAACACCATATATTTT. It specifies CASSLRAGLLGNTIYF. V is TRBV5-8 and J is TRBJ1-3; unclear D gene. From germline, CDR1 is SGHTS and CDR2 YDEGEE. With 1 base removed from V and 4 bases from J, the gap between germline ends came to 15 bases. The CDR3 has 16 residues.

The genes are TRBV7-3 and TRBJ2-1; 8 bases align to TRBD2. With V trimmed by 4 bases and J by 3 bases, 5 bases remained unmatched. Germline loops: CDR1 SGHTA, CDR2 FQGTGA. CDR3 length: 15 amino acids. CDR3 protein: CASSSRAGGYNEQFF. As DNA, the CDR3 is TGTGCCAGCAGCTCGCGGGCGGGGGGCTACAATGAGCAGTTCTTC.

The V gene is TRBV4-2, the J gene TRBJ1-4; the D gene is possibly TRBD1 (6 bases). Germline V gives CDR1 LGHNA, CDR2 YNFKEQ. The CDR3 totals 15 residues. Trimming pared 4 bases from V and 8 bases from J, leaving 17 bases between. CDR3 region: CASSLSTGGAEKLFF. CDR3 coding DNA: TGTGCCAGCAGCCTTTCCACCGGGGGGGCCGAAAAACTGTTTTTT.

This clone was detected once. The rearrangement links TRBV14 to TRBJ1-1, with no clear D. The CDR3 sequence is 15 residues long. The V gene's germline CDR1 is SGHDN and CDR2 FVKESK. The germline V and J ends were trimmed by 0 bases and 6 bases, with 14 bases remaining between them. CDR3 protein: CASSQDPPGWAEAFF. The CDR3 region has the DNA TGTGCCAGCAGCCAAGATCCCCCTGGGTGGGCTGAAGCTTTCTTT. Filled out from reference TRBV14 and TRBJ1-1, the complete variable domain reads EAGVTQFPSHSVIEKGQTVTLRCDPISGHDNLYWYRRVMGKEIKFLLHFVKESKQDESGMPNNRFLAERTGGTYSTLKVQPAELEDSGVYFCASSQDPPGWAEAFFGQGTRLTVV.

The rearrangement joins TRBV28 to TRBJ2-1; 9 nucleotides match TRBD2. V shed 6 bases, J shed 4 bases, and the junction held 1 base outside the gene matches. The CDR3 contains 13 residues. Germline V gives CDR1 MDHEN, CDR2 SYDVKM. CDR3 loop: CASRTSGYNEQFF. CDR3 nucleotides: TGTGCCAGCAGGACTAGCGGATACAATGAGCAGTTCTTC.

The genes are TRBV29-1 and TRBJ2-5; D may be TRBD1 or TRBD2 (7 bases each). V lost 7 bases and J 2 bases, leaving 23 bases between the germline ends. CDR3 length equals 16 residues. Germline CDR1 SQVTM, CDR2 ANQGSEA. For the CDR3, the DNA is TGCAGCGCTGGAGGCAGGGGGGGAAGCCGGCAAGAGACCCAGTACTTC. It translates to CSAGGRGGSRQETQYF.

The chain links TRBV3-1 (or the pseudogene TRBV3-2) to TRBJ2-5; 8 nucleotides line up with TRBD1. The germline CDR1 and CDR2 sequences are LGHDT and YNNKEL (reference sequence). The ends lost 1 base at V and 7 bases at J; junction bases unmatched: 5. The length of the CDR3 is 14 residues. Written as DNA, the CDR3 is TGTGCCAGCAGCCAAGCGGGACAGGTCGGGACCCAGTACTTC. This sequence encodes CASSQAGQVGTQYF.

V usage is TRBV11-2 and J usage is TRBJ1-6; 9 nucleotides match TRBD1. The germline V gene encodes CDR1 SGHAT and CDR2 FQNNGV. The V segment lost 5 bases and the J segment 10 bases; nucleotides outside the gene matches: 6. The CDR3 totals 14 residues. The CDR3 DNA reads TGTGCCAGCAGCGAACAGGGGGCCCAATCACCCCTCCACTTT. Translating gives CASSEQGAQSPLHF.

The V call is TRBV7-8, the J call TRBJ1-6, with D perhaps TRBD1 (5 bases). Germline V gene sequence: CDR1 SGHVS, CDR2 FQNEAQ. Trimming shortened V by 1 base and J by 13 bases, and 20 bases separated the two germline ends. This CDR3 is 16 amino acids long. CDR3: CASSLGEGHGGFPLHF. In DNA form, the CDR3 reads TGTGCCAGCAGCTTAGGGGAGGGGCACGGCGGTTTTCCCCTCCACTTT.

Only a few counts were recorded for this clone. This chain links TRBV19 with TRBJ1-5; unclear D gene. V was pared by 1 base and J by 9 bases, with 10 bases between. The CDR3 length is 13 residues. Germline CDR1 is LNHDA and CDR2 is SQIVND (reference sequence). The CDR3 loop is CASSIVSRWPQHF. The CDR3, as DNA: TGTGCCAGTAGTATAGTCAGTCGGTGGCCCCAGCATTTT.

The CDR3 loop is CASSQVGDSYGYTF. CDR3 nucleotides: TGTGCCAGCAGCCAAGTAGGGGACAGCTATGGCTACACCTTC. The chain employs TRBV3-1 (or the pseudogene TRBV3-2) and TRBJ1-2; TRBD1 matches 7 bases. The CDR3 covers 14 residues. Germline V gives CDR1 LGHDT, CDR2 YNNKEL (reference sequence). V lost 1 base, J lost 4 bases, and 3 bases stayed unmatched.

This clone is a singleton in its sample. V usage is TRBV23-1 and J usage is TRBJ1-5; no definite D call. TRBV23-1 is an ORF, and what it does is uncertain. The V end was cut by 0 bases, the J end by 3 bases, with 6 bases between. This CDR3 region has 14 residues. CDR3 amino acids: CASSQSPDNQPQHF. For the CDR3, the DNA is TGCGCCAGCAGTCAATCACCCGACAATCAGCCCCAGCATTTT.

This chain joins TRBV19 and TRBJ1-2; possibly TRBD1 for D (5 bases). Between the trimmed V and J ends, which lost 4 bases and 5 bases, there was a span of 14 bases. Germline values: CDR1 LNHDA, CDR2 SQIVND (reference sequence). This CDR3 spans 14 amino acids. CDR3 sequence (DNA): TGTGCCAGTAGTAGGACGGGACGACCATATGGCTACACCTTC. It specifies CASSRTGRPYGYTF.

This chain uses TRBV4-1 with TRBJ2-7; TRBD1 matches at 7 bases. In germline, CDR1 is MGHRA, CDR2 YSYEKL. The CDR3 has 14 amino acids. The trim removed 0 bases at V and 13 bases at J, leaving 12 bases unmatched. The CDR3 region is CASSQDPNRGAPYF. The CDR3 DNA sequence: TGCGCCAGCAGCCAAGATCCGAACAGGGGAGCTCCTTACTTC.

CDR3 residues: CASSEWWRIRTDTQYF. The CDR3 DNA is TGTGCCAGCAGTGAATGGTGGCGGATTCGCACAGATACGCAGTATTTT. The gene calls are TRBV6-1 and TRBJ2-3; no clear D. V dropped 2 bases and J dropped 1 base, with 13 bases sitting between them. The CDR3 runs 16 residues. Germline assignment: CDR1 MNHNS and CDR2 SASEGT.

The V gene is TRBV5-1, the J gene TRBJ2-5; 12 bases line up with TRBD2. CDR1 is SGHRS and CDR2 is YFSETQ in the germline V gene. The CDR3 loop spans 17 amino acids. V lost 4 bases and J lost 2; bases outside the gene matches: 9. The CDR3 sequence is CASSRPTSGGIQETQYF. Here the CDR3 DNA reads TGCGCCAGCAGCCGCCCCACTAGCGGGGGGATTCAAGAGACCCAGTACTTC. Variable domain in full (rest from reference TRBV5-1 and TRBJ2-5): KAGVTQTPRYLIKTRGQQVTLSCSPISGHRSVSWYQQTPGQGLQFLFEYFSETQRNKGNFPGRFSGRQFSNSRSEMNVSTLELGDSALYLCASSRPTSGGIQETQYFGPGTRLLVL.

This clone was counted only a few times. The chain carries TRBV9 and TRBJ1-1; D remains unclear. Trimming removed 0 bases from V and 3 bases from J, with 6 bases in between. The CDR3 has 13 residues. CDR1 SGDLS and CDR2 YYNGEE come from the germline V gene. The CDR3 protein is CASSVGGYTEAFF. The CDR3 DNA reads as TGTGCCAGCAGCGTAGGGGGTTACACTGAAGCTTTCTTT.

The chain employs TRBV6-5 and TRBJ2-4, with 9 bases identical to TRBD1. Germline lookup yields CDR1 MNHEY and CDR2 SVGAGI. J lost 7 bases, V lost 5 bases, and 9 bases had no gene match. The CDR3 loop spans 15 amino acids. The CDR3 nucleotides read TGTGCCAGCAGTAAATCGACAGGGGGTCATAACATTCAGTACTTC. Its translation: CASSKSTGGHNIQYF.

The rearrangement links TRBV3-1 (or the pseudogene TRBV3-2) to TRBJ2-1; a possible D gene is TRBD1 (6 bases). The CDR3 totals 14 residues. Trimming removed 4 bases from V and 8 bases from J, with 15 bases in between. Looked up from germline, CDR1 is LGHDT and CDR2 is YNNKEL (reference sequence). The CDR3 DNA reads TGTGCCAGCAGCCTCAGGGGCTACCCCGATGAGCAGTTCTTC. The encoded protein is CASSLRGYPDEQFF.

This chain uses TRBV30 with TRBJ1-5; D ambiguous. Germline CDR1 is GTSNPN and CDR2 is SVGIG (reference sequence). Deletions cut 2 bases from V and 6 bases from J, with 8 bases between. The length of the CDR3 is 12 residues. The CDR3 nucleotides are TGTGCCTGGAGTACGCTCGGTCAGCCCCAGCATTTT. Translated, it gives CAWSTLGQPQHF. The full variable domain, completed using reference TRBV30 and TRBJ1-5, is SQTIHQWPATLVQPVGSPLSLECTVEGTSNPNLYWYRQAAGRGLQLLFYSVGIGQISSEVPQNLSASRPQDRQFILSSKKLLLSDSGFYLCAWSTLGQPQHFGDGTRLSIL.